Listed below are T cell receptor beta chains from one sample, sequenced in a study of CD8+CD57+ T cells in acquired aplastic anemia. TCRdb itself ran the reads through MiXCR, one entry per CDR3 protein. The sample comprises approximately 150,000 distinct CDR3 sequences, 65% to 75% of which are singletons, and approximately 42% rests with the top ten. The sequencing input was sorted CD4+, CD8+, or CD8+CD57+ T cells (not recorded which) from PBMCs. The receptors originated from a human donor with aplastic anemia. Each CDR3 is given with its conserved first and last residue. The D gene is left open where the match is weak. The listing skips clone size in some rows; elsewhere it reads once, few, many or a size class.

TRBJ1-6	NA	16	NA	TRBV20-1	TGCAGTGCTCAGCCCGAGGGGTCCGGGCAGCCTGCGCCCCTCCACTTT	CSAQPEGSGQPAPLHF
TRBJ2-7	TRBD1	13	NA	TRBV10-3	TGTGCCACTACCCGGGACAGGGGCGACGAGCAGTACTTC	CATTRDRGDEQYF
TRBJ1-1	NA	12	NA	TRBV7-9	TGTGCCAGCAGCTTAGATGGGCCTGAAGCTTTCTTT	CASSLDGPEAFF
TRBJ1-5	NA	15	NA	TRBV6-4	TGTGCCAGCAGTGACGCCGTGGGGGGCAATCAGCCCCAGCATTTT	CASSDAVGGNQPQHF
TRBJ2-3	NA	15	many	TRBV20-1	TGCAGTGCGCCTAGACAGTCCCTCACCACAGATACGCAGTATTTT	CSAPRQSLTTDTQYF
TRBJ2-3	NA	15	NA	TRBV20-1	TGCAGTGCGGCCGGGGGCGGAGGAACCACAGATACGCAGTATTTT	CSAAGGGGTTDTQYF
TRBJ1-2	NA	15	NA	TRBV2	TGTGCCAGCAGGGTCGTCGCCAGGGAGGTCTATGGCTACACCTTC	CASRVVAREVYGYTF
TRBJ2-7	NA	13	NA	TRBV4-3	TGCGCCAGCGGCCAAGCGACACTCTACGAGCAGTACTTC	CASGQATLYEQYF
TRBJ2-3	NA	14	few	TRBV20-1	TGCAGTGCTAGCGTCGGCGTCCGGCGGGGTACGCAGTATTTT	CSASVGVRRGTQYF
TRBJ1-2	NA	13	few	TRBV7-8	TGTGCCAGCAGCTTAGGAGGGCAGCATGGCTACACCTTC	CASSLGGQHGYTF
TRBJ2-6	TRBD1	15	NA	TRBV2	TGTGCCAGCAGCGACAGGGGGTCTGGGGCCAACGTCCTGACTTTC	CASSDRGSGANVLTF
TRBJ2-7	TRBD2	15	NA	TRBV10-2	TGCGCCAGCAGCCAAGCCGGGAGGGGCTCCTACGAGCAGTACTTC	CASSQAGRGSYEQYF
TRBJ1-1	TRBD1	13	few	TRBV20-1	TGCAGTGCTGGACAGGGGTCGAACACTGAAGCTTTCTTT	CSAGQGSNTEAFF
TRBJ1-2	NA	12	NA	TRBV25-1	TGTGCCAGCAGTGAACTAGGGTATGGCTACACCTTC	CASSELGYGYTF
TRBJ2-7	TRBD2	13	NA	TRBV7-6	TGTGCCAGCAGCTTTATCCTAGCGGGTGAGCAGTACTTC	CASSFILAGEQYF
TRBJ2-1	NA	14	NA	TRBV15	TGTGCCACCAGCAGCGAGGTCTCCTACAATGAGCAGTTCTTC	CATSSEVSYNEQFF
TRBJ2-7	NA	14	NA	TRBV2	TGTGCCAGCGCGCCTGGGCGGGCCTCCTACGAGCAGTACTTC	CASAPGRASYEQYF
TRBJ1-2	TRBD1	16	NA	TRBV6-5	TGTGCCAGCAGTTACTCGACGGCAGGGGGAGCGTTTGGCTACACCTTC	CASSYSTAGGAFGYTF
TRBJ2-6	NA	14	NA	TRBV5-1	TGCGCCAGCAGTCGTGAGGTAGGGGCCAACGTCCTGACTTTC	CASSREVGANVLTF
TRBJ2-5	NA	16	NA	TRBV20-1	TGCAGTGCTAGTGATGGAGACTTGTCTATGGGGGAGACCCAGTACTTC	CSASDGDLSMGETQYF
TRBJ1-2	NA	14	few	TRBV15	TGTGCCACCAGCAGAGATACAGGGAGAGATGGCTACACCTTC	CATSRDTGRDGYTF
TRBJ2-7	NA	15	NA	TRBV7-9	TGTGCCAGCAGCTTAGGGGCAGCGACGGGGTACGAGCAGTACTTC	CASSLGAATGYEQYF
TRBJ2-7	NA	9	NA	TRBV19	TGTGCCAGTACCAAGATTTGGGGGTTC	CASTKIWGF
TRBJ2-1	NA	14	many	TRBV6-5	TGTGCCAGCAGTTTCGGGACCCCTTACAATGAGCAGTTCTTC	CASSFGTPYNEQFF
TRBJ2-2	NA	18	NA	TRBV11-2	TGTGCCAGCAGCTTATCAGGCGCAGACGGGTCCGGGTCCGGGGAGCTGTTTTTT	CASSLSGADGSGSGELFF
TRBJ2-7	NA	14	once	TRBV15	TGTGCCACCAGCTTAGGGACACCCACCTACGAGCAGTACTTC	CATSLGTPTYEQYF
TRBJ1-5	NA	11	NA	TRBV9	TGTGCCAGCAGGACAAATCAGCCCCAGCATTTT	CASRTNQPQHF
TRBJ2-1	TRBD1	19	once	TRBV10-3	TGTGCCATCAGTGAGTCGGCTTCCGGGACAGGGGTTCGGAAGGGTGAGCAGTTCTTC	CAISESASGTGVRKGEQFF
TRBJ2-1	NA	15	NA	TRBV19	TGTGCCAGTAGTAGGGGAGGTTTGGGGAGCCATGAGCAGTTCTTC	CASSRGGLGSHEQFF
TRBJ2-2	NA	14	few	TRBV24-1	TGTGCCACCAGTGACCCCTTGAACACCGGGGAGCTGTTTTTT	CATSDPLNTGELFF
TRBJ2-7	TRBD2	14	many	TRBV5-1	TGCGCCAGCAGCTCTACTAGCGGGAGGAACGAGCAGTACTTC	CASSSTSGRNEQYF
TRBJ1-2	NA	12	NA	TRBV24-1	TGTGCCACCAGTGTAGCCCGAGGGGGCTACACCTTC	CATSVARGGYTF
TRBJ1-2	NA	12	few	TRBV29-1	TGCAGCGTTGAAGATGGGGAGAGAGGCTACACCTTC	CSVEDGERGYTF
TRBJ1-4	TRBD1	11	NA	TRBV15	TGTGCCACCAGCAGGGGACAGGGACTGTTTTTT	CATSRGQGLFF
TRBJ2-1	TRBD2	16	NA	TRBV20-1	TGCAGTTTTCTCCGGCCGGGGACTAGCTCCTACAATGAGCAGTTCTTC	CSFLRPGTSSYNEQFF
TRBJ2-1	TRBD1	14	NA	TRBV7-6	TGTGCCAGCAGCTTTATGGACAGGCTCAATGAGCAGTTCTTC	CASSFMDRLNEQFF
TRBJ2-5	TRBD2	14	NA	TRBV19	TGTGCCAGTAGCCCCGCGGGACTAGCGGGAGTCGGGGACTTC	CASSPAGLAGVGDF
TRBJ2-1	NA	13	NA	TRBV20-1	TGCAGTGCTAGTGGGGGGGCCCACAATGAGCAGTTCTTC	CSASGGAHNEQFF
TRBJ2-7	NA	14	NA	TRBV7-8	TGTGCCAGCAGCTTAATCGAGGGCTCCTACGAGCAGTACTTC	CASSLIEGSYEQYF
TRBJ1-1	NA	13	few	TRBV10-3	TGTGCCATCAGCGCGACAGTCAACACTGAAGCTTTCTTT	CAISATVNTEAFF
TRBJ2-7	TRBD1	15	NA	TRBV10-2	TGCGCCAGCAGTGGGCGGACAGGGGGCATCTACGAGCAGTACTTC	CASSGRTGGIYEQYF
TRBJ1-4	NA	14	NA	TRBV5-1	TGCGCCAGCAGCTCGCAAACGGGTGGTGAAAAACTGTTTTTT	CASSSQTGGEKLFF
TRBJ2-7	TRBD2	14	NA	TRBV7-9	TGTGCCAGCAGCCAAGGACGGGAGGGTTACGAGCAGTACTTC	CASSQGREGYEQYF
TRBJ2-7	NA	14	few	TRBV19	TGTGCCAGTAGTATGACAGGTACCCCCTACGAGCAGTACTTC	CASSMTGTPYEQYF
TRBJ2-3	TRBD2	13	NA	TRBV10-3	TGTGCCACCCTCGAGGGGAGGGCAGATACGCAGTCTTTT	CATLEGRADTQSF
TRBJ1-5	NA	13	NA	TRBV2	TGTGCCAGCAGTGCAAGGCTAAATCAGCCCCAGCATTTT	CASSARLNQPQHF
TRBJ1-5	NA	16	NA	TRBV20-1	TGCAGTGCTAGGGGTGGGGCAGGAGAGAGCAATCAGCCCCAGCATTTT	CSARGGAGESNQPQHF
TRBJ2-7	NA	12	NA	TRBV7-9	TGTGCCAGCAGCTTAAACGGATACGAGCAGTACTTC	CASSLNGYEQYF
TRBJ1-1	NA	14	few	TRBV7-9	TGTGCCAGCAGCTTATATGGTGGGAACACTGAAGCTTTCTTT	CASSLYGGNTEAFF
TRBJ2-5	TRBD1	16	NA	TRBV5-8	TGTGCCAGCAGCTTGGGGTCACAGGGGGCCGGAGAGACCCAGTACTTC	CASSLGSQGAGETQYF
TRBJ1-1	NA	17	NA	TRBV6-4	TGTGCCAGCAGCGAGGGACTAGAGTCAGGGGAACGCACTGAAGCTTTCTTT	CASSEGLESGERTEAFF
TRBJ2-1	TRBD2	16	once	TRBV4-3	TGCGCCAGCAGCCACGCTGGACTAGCGGGGGGGAATGAGCAGTTCTTC	CASSHAGLAGGNEQFF
TRBJ2-7	NA	14	once	TRBV20-1	TGCAGTGCTAGAGATCGGGGCAGATCCTACGAGCAGTACTTC	CSARDRGRSYEQYF
TRBJ2-5	TRBD1	18	NA	TRBV10-1	TGCGCCAGCAGCTTTCTTATCGGGTCGGGACAGGGTCAAGAGACCCAGTACTTC	CASSFLIGSGQGQETQYF
TRBJ2-7	NA	12	NA	TRBV5-5	TGTGCCAGCAGCCCTACGGGGGTCGAGCAGTACTTC	CASSPTGVEQYF
TRBJ2-7	TRBD1	13	few	TRBV2	TGTGCCAGCAACACAGGGGTCCTCTACGAGCAGTACTTC	CASNTGVLYEQYF